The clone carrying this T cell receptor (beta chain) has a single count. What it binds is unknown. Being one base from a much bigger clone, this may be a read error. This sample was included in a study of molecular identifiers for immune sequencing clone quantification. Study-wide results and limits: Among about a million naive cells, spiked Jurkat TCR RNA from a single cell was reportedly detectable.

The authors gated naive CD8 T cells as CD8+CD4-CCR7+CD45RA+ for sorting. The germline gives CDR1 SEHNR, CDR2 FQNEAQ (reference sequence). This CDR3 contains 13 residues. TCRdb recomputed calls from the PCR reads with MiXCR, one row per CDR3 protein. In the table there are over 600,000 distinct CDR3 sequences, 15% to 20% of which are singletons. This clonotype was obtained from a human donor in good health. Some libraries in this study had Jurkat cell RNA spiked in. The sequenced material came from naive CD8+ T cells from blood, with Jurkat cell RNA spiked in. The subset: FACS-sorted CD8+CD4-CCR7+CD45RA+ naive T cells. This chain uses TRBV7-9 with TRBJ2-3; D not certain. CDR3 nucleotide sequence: TGTGCCAACAGCTTCTTCGGCACAGATACGCAGTATTTT. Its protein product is CANSFFGTDTQYF. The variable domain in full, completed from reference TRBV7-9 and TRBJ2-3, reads DTGVSQNPRHKITKRGQNVTFRCDPISEHNRLYWYRQTLGQGPEFLTYFQNEAQLEKSRLLSDRFSAERPKGSFSTLEIQRTEQGDSAMYLCANSFFGTDTQYFGPGTRLTVL.